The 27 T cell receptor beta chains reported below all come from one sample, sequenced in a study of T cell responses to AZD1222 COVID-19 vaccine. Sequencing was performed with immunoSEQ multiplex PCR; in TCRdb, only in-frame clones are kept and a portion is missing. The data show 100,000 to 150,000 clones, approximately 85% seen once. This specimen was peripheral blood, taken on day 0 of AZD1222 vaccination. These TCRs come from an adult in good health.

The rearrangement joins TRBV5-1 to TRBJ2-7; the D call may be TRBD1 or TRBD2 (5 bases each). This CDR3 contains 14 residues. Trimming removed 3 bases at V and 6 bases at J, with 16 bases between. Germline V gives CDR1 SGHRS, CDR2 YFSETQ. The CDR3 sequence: CASSSPGPRGEQYF. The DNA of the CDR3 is TGCGCCAGCAGCTCCCCGGGACCCAGAGGCGAGCAGTACTTC.

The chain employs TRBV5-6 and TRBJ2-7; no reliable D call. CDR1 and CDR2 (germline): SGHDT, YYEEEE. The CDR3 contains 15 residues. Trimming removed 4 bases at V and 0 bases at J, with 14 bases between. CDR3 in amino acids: CASSLRSWVSYEQYF. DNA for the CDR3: TGTGCCAGCAGCCTCAGGTCTTGGGTCTCCTACGAGCAGTACTTC.

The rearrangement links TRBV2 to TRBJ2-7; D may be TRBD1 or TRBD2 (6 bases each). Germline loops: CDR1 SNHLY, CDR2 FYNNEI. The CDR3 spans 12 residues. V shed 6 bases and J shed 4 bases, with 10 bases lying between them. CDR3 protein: CASRKGGYEQYF. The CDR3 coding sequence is TGTGCCAGCAGGAAGGGGGGATACGAGCAGTACTTC. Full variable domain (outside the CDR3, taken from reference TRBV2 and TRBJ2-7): EPEVTQTPSHQVTQMGQEVILRCVPISNHLYFYWYRQILGQKVEFLVSFYNNEISEKSEIFDDQFSVERPDGSNFTLKIRSTKLEDSAMYFCASRKGGYEQYFGPGTRLTVT.

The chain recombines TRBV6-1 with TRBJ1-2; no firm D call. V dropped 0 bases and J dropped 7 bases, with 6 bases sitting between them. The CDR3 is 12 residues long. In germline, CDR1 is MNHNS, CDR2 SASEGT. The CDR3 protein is CASSEAGLGYTF. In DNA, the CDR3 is TGTGCCAGCAGTGAAGCGGGCCTTGGCTACACCTTC.

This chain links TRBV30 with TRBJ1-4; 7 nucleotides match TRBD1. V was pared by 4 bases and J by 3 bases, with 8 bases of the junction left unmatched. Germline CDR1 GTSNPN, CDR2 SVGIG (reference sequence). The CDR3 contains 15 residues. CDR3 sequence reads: CAWKPWTGPNEKLFF. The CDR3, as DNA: TGTGCCTGGAAGCCATGGACAGGACCTAATGAAAAACTGTTTTTT.

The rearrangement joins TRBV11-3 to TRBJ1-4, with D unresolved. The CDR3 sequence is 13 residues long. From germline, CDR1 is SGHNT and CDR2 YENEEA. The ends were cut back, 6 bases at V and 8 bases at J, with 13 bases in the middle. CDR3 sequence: CASSPGAGEKLFF. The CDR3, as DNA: TGTGCCAGCAGTCCAGGTGCGGGAGAAAAACTGTTTTTT.

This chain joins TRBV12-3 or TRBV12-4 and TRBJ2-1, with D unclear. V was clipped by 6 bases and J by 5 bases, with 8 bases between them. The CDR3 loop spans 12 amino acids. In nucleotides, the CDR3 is TGTGCCAGCAGCCGAGGACACAATGAGCAGTTCTTC. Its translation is CASSRGHNEQFF.

CDR3 protein: CAISVRQSTDTQYF. Here the CDR3 DNA reads TGTGCCATCAGTGTAAGGCAGAGCACAGATACGCAGTATTTT. This chain uses TRBV10-3 with TRBJ2-3; no clear D gene. V was trimmed by 4 bases and J by 0 bases, leaving 8 bases between them. Germline V CDR1 and CDR2: ENHRY, SYGVKD. The CDR3 extends over 14 amino acids.

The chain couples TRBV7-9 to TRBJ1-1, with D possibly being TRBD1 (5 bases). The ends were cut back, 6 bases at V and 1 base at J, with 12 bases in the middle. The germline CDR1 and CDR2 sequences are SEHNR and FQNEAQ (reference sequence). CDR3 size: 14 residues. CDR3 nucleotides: TGTGCCAGCAGAAAGGGACCCGAGAACACTGAAGCTTTCTTT. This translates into CASRKGPENTEAFF.

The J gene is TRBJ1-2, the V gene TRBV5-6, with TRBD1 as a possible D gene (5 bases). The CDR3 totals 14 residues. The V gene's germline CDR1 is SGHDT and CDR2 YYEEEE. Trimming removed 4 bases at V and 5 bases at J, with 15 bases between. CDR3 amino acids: CASSPGGLVYGYTF. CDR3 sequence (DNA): TGTGCCAGCAGCCCGGGGGGATTAGTATATGGCTACACCTTC.

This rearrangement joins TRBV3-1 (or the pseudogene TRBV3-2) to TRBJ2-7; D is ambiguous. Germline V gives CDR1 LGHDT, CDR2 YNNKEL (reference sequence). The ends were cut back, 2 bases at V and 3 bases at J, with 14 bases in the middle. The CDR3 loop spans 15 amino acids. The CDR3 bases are TGTGCCAGCAGCCAAAAGGCATTTGCCCACTACGAGCAGTACTTC. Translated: CASSQKAFAHYEQYF.

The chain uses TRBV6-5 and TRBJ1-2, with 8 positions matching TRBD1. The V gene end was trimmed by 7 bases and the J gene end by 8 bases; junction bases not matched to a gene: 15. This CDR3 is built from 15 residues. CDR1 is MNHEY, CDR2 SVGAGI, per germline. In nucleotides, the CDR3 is TGTGCCAGCAACCTCGGACAGGGACTCATAGAGGGCTACACCTTC. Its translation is CASNLGQGLIEGYTF.

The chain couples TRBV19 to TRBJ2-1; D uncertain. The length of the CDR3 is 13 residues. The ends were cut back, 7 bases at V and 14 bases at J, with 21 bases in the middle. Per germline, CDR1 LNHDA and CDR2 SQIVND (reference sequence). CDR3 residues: CASKDLSGSPKFF. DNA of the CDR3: TGTGCCAGTAAGGATCTTTCGGGTTCTCCAAAGTTCTTC.

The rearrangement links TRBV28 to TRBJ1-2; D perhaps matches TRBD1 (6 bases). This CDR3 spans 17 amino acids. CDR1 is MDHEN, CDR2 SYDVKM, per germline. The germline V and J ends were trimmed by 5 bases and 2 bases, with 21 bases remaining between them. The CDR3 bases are TGTGCCAGCAGTCCGGCACAGGGACGGAGCGCAAACTATGGCTACACCTTC. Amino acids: CASSPAQGRSANYGYTF.

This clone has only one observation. The CDR3 protein is CASSLAGGDEQFF. In DNA form, the CDR3 reads TGTGCCAGCAGCTTAGCGGGGGGGGATGAGCAGTTCTTC. The chain links TRBV7-2 to TRBJ2-1; 7 nucleotides align to TRBD2. Germline V CDR1 and CDR2: SGHTA, FQGNSA. The CDR3 runs 13 residues. Trimming removed 0 bases from V and 8 bases from J; junction bases left unmatched: 1.

The CDR3 DNA reads as TGTGCCAGCAGCTTGCCGGGGGACTATGGCTACACCTTC. The encoded protein is CASSLPGDYGYTF. V and J are TRBV5-5 and TRBJ1-2, with TRBD1 as a possible D gene (5 bases). V was shortened by 1 base and J by 3 bases, with 7 bases between the two germline ends. The V gene's germline CDR1 is SGHKS and CDR2 YYEKEE (reference sequence). The CDR3 contains 13 residues.

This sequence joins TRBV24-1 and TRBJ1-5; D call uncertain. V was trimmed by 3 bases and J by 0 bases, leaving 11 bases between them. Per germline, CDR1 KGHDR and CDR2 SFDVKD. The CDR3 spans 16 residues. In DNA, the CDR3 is TGTGCCACCAGTGATGGGATACCCACTAGCAATCAGCCCCAGCATTTT. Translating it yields CATSDGIPTSNQPQHF.

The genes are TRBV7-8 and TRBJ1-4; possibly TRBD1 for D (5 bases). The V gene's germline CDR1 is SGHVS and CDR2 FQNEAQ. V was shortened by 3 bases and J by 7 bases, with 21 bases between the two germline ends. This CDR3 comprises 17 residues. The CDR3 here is CASSLLAGGAQVEKLFF. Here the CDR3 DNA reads TGTGCCAGCAGCTTGTTGGCCGGAGGGGCGCAGGTTGAAAAACTGTTTTTT.

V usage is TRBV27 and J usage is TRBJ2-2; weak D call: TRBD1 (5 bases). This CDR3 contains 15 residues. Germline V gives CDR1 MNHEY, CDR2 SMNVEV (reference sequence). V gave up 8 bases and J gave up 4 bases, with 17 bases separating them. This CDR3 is CASQGTGTITGELFF. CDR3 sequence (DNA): TGTGCCAGCCAAGGAACAGGAACTATCACCGGGGAGCTGTTTTTT.

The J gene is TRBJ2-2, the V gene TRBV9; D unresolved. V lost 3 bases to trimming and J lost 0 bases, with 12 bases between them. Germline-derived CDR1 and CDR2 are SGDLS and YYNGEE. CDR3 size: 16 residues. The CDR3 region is CASSGPQTSNTGELFF. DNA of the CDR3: TGTGCCAGCAGCGGCCCACAGACTTCGAACACCGGGGAGCTGTTTTTT.

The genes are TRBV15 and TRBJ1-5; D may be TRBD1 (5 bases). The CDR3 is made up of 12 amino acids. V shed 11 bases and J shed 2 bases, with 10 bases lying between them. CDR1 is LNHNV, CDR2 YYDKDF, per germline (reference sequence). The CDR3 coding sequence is TGTGCCCGGGACGGGCGCAATCAGCCCCAGCATTTT. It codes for CARDGRNQPQHF.

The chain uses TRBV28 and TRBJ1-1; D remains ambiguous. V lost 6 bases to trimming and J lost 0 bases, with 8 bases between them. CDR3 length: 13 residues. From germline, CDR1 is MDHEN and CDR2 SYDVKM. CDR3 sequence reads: CASSPVLNTEAFF. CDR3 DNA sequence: TGTGCCAGCAGCCCGGTCCTGAACACTGAAGCTTTCTTT.

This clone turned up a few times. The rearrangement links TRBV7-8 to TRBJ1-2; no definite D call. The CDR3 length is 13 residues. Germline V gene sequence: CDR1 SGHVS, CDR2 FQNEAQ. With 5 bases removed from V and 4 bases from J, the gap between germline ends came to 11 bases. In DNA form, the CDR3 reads TGTGCCAGCAGCCCAGGACGGAGCTATGGCTACACCTTC. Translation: CASSPGRSYGYTF.

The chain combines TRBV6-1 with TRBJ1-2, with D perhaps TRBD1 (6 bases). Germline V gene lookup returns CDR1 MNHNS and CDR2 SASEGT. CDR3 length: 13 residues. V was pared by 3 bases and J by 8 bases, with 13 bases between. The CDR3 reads CASSEPGTLGYTF. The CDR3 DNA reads TGTGCCAGCAGTGAGCCAGGGACATTGGGCTACACCTTC.

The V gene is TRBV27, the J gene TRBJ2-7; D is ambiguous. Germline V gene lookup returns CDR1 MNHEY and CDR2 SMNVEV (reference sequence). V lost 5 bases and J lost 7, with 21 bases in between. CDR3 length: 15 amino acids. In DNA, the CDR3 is TGTGCCAGCAGTGACCGGTTGGGGTTAACTTGGGAGCAGTACTTC. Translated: CASSDRLGLTWEQYF.

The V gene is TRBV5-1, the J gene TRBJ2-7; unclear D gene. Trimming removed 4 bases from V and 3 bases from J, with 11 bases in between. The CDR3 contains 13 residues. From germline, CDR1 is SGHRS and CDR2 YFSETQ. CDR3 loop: CASSILPLYEQYF. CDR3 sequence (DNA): TGCGCCAGCAGCATCCTCCCCCTCTACGAGCAGTACTTC.

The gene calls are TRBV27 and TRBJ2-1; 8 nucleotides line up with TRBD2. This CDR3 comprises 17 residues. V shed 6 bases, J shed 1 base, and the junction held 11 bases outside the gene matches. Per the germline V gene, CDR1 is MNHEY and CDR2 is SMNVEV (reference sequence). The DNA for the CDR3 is TGTGCCAGCAGCCCCAATCGACTAGCGAGATCCTACAATGAGCAGTTCTTC. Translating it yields CASSPNRLARSYNEQFF.